This T cell receptor beta chain comes out of a study of beta chain features in type 1 diabetes. Points from the study as a whole: Equally in patients and controls, shorter templates might have been favored by PCR.

This CDR3 spans 13 amino acids. V shed 6 bases and J shed 2 bases, with 10 bases lying between them. Per germline, CDR1 SGHTA and CDR2 FQGNSA. Concerning this clone itself: What it binds is unknown.

The study reverse transcribed the entire isolated RNA, so it sequenced expressed TCRB transcripts. Generated by immunoSEQ multiplex PCR, the TCRdb table keeps only in-frame clones and is missing some. The table shows more than 150,000 clones, with about an eighth occurring only once. The receptor was derived from a woman aged 18-29 years in good health. This chain connects TRBV7-2 to TRBJ2-5; no reliable D call. Sequencing used central memory CD4+ T cells from blood. This chain's CDR3 is CASSVTRQETQYF. CDR3 bases: TGTGCCAGCAGTGTCACCAGACAAGAGACCCAGTACTTC.